The clone carrying this T cell receptor (beta chain) was counted ten times or more. Its antigen is currently unknown. The sample is drawn from a study of T cells in Graves' hyperthyroidism and ophthalmopathy. General study findings and limits: Clonotypes that were expanded in thyroid above 0.001 mostly appeared in blood too. For ophthalmopathy, model prediction preceded onset by a median roughly 5.9 months.

Amplification targeted TCR beta CDR3 regions from RNA transcripts. RT-PCR in the first round (using the HTBI primer set) targeted the TCR CDR3. TCRdb reprocessed the multiplex PCR reads via MiXCR and lists one record per CDR3 protein. The sample consists of around 500,000 distinct CDR3 sequences, less than 15% of them appearing once. No ophthalmopathy progression within 18 months constituted stable Graves' hyperthyroidism. The PBMCs studied were ones that came from 10 ml fresh peripheral blood. Trimming cost V 5 bases and J 3 bases; bases outside gene matches: 3. CDR1 is DFQATT and CDR2 is SNEGSKA in the germline V gene (reference sequence). CDR3 length equals 12 residues.

Sequenced material: blood. The origin of this receptor is a woman in her 40s with Graves' hyperthyroidism. This chain joins TRBV20-1 and TRBJ2-7, with 8 bases aligning to TRBD1. The CDR3 sequence is CSALTGDYEQYF. CDR3 DNA sequence: TGCAGTGCTCTGACAGGGGACTACGAGCAGTACTTC.